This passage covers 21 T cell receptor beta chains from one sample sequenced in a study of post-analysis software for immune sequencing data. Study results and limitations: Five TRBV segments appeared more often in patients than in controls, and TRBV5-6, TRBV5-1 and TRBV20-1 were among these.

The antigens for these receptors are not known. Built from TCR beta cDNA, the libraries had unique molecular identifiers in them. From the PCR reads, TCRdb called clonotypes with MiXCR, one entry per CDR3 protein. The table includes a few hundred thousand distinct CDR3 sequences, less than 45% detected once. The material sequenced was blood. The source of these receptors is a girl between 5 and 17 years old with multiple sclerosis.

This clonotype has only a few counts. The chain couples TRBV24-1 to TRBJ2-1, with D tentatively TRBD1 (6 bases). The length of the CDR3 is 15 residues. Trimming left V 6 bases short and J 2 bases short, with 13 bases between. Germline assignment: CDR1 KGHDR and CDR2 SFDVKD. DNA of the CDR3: TGTGCCACCAGTACAGGGAAAGGTCCCTACAATGAGCAGTTCTTC. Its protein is CATSTGKGPYNEQFF.

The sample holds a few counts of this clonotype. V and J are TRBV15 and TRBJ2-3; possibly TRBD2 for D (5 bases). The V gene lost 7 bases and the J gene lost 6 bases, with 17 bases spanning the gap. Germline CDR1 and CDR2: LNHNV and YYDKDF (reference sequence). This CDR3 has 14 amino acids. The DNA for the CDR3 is TGTGCCACCACCACGGGGTCTCTAGGGGATACGCAGTATTTT. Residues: CATTTGSLGDTQYF. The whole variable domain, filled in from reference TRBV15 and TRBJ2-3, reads DAMVIQNPRYQVTQFGKPVTLSCSQTLNHNVMYWYQQKSSQAPKLLFHYYDKDFNNEADTPDNFQSRRPNTSFCFLDIRSPGLGDTAMYLCATTTGSLGDTQYFGPGTRLTVL.

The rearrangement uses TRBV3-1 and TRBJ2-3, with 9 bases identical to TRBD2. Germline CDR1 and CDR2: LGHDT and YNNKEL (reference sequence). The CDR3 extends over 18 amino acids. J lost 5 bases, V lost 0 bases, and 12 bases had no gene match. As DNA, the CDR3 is TGTGCCAGCAGCCAAGATCCTAGGACTAGCGTACCTAGAGATACGCAGTATTTT. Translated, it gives CASSQDPRTSVPRDTQYF.

CDR3 residues: CASSLAGGTGGYEQYF. Written as DNA, the CDR3 is TGTGCCAGCAGCTTAGCGGGTGGGACAGGGGGTTACGAGCAGTACTTC. This chain connects TRBV11-2 to TRBJ2-7, with TRBD1 matching over 11 bases. The germline V gene encodes CDR1 SGHAT and CDR2 FQNNGV. V gave up 1 base and J gave up 4 bases; unmatched junction bases: 6. The CDR3 has 16 amino acids.

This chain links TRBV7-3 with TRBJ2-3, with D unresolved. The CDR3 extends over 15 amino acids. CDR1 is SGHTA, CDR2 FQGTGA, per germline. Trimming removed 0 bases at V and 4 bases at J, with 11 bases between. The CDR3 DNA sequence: TGTGCCAGCAGCTTAACGAAGGGAAGGTCAGATACGCAGTATTTT. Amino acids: CASSLTKGRSDTQYF.

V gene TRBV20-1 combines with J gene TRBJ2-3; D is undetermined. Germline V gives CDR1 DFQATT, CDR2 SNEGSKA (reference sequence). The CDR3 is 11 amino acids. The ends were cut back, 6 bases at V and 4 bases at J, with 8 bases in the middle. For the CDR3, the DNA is TGCAGTGCCGTGCCCGCAGATACGCAGTATTTT. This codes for CSAVPADTQYF.

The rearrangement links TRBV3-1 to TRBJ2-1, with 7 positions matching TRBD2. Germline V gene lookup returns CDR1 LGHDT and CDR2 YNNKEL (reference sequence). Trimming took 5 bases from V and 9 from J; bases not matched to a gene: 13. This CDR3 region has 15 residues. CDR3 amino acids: CASSSDRDYISEQFF. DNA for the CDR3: TGTGCCAGCAGCTCCGATCGGGACTATATAAGTGAGCAGTTCTTC.

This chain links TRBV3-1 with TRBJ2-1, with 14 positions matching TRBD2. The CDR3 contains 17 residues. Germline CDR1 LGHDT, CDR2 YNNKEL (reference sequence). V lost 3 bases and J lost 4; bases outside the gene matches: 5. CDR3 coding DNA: TGTGCCAGCAGCCAGGGGACTAGCGGGAGTCCGTACAATGAGCAGTTCTTC. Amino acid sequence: CASSQGTSGSPYNEQFF.

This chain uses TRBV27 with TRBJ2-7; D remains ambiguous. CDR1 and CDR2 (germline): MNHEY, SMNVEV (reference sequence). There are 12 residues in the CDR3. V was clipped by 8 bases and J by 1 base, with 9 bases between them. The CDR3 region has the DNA TGTGCCAGCCGGGTAGGGTCCTACGAGCAGTACTTC. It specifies CASRVGSYEQYF.

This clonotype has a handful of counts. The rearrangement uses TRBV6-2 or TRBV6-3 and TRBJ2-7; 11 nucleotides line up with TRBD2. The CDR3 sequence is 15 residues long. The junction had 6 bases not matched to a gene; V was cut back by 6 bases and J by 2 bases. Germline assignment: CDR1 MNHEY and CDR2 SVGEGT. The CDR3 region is CASSFSGRAPYEQYF. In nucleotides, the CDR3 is TGTGCCAGCAGCTTTAGCGGGAGGGCCCCCTACGAGCAGTACTTC.

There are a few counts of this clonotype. The CDR3 reads CASSPGSPTYEQYF. The CDR3 nucleotides are TGTGCCAGCAGTCCCGGGAGCCCCACTTACGAGCAGTACTTC. This chain joins TRBV12-3 or TRBV12-4 and TRBJ2-7, with D perhaps TRBD2 (6 bases). The length of the CDR3 is 14 residues. Trimming stripped 5 bases from V and 4 bases from J, with 15 bases between.

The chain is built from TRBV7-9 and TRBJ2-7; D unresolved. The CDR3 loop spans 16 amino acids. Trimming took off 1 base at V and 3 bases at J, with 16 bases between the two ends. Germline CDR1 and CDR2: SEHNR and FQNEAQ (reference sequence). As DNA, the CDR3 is TGTGCCAGCAGCTTAGTCGTCGGGCAGGCTTTCTACGAGCAGTACTTC. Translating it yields CASSLVVGQAFYEQYF.

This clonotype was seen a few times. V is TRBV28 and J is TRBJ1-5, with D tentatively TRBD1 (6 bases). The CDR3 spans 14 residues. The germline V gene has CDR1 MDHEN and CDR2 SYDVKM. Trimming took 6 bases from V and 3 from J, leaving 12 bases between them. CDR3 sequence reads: CASRFRDTNQPQHF. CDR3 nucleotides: TGTGCCAGCAGATTCCGGGACACCAATCAGCCCCAGCATTTT.

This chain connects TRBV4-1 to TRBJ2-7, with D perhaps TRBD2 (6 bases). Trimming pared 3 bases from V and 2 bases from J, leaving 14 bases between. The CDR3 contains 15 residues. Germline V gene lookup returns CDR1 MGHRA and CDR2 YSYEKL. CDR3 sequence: CASSQGWGDPYEQYF. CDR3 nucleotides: TGCGCCAGCAGCCAGGGGTGGGGGGACCCCTACGAGCAGTACTTC.

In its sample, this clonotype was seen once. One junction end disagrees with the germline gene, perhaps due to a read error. CDR3 bases: TGTGCCAGCAGCTCCCGACAGGGTACTGGAGCTTTCTTT. It translates to CASSSRQGTGAFF. This chain links TRBV7-9 with TRBJ1-1, with 7 bases lining up with TRBD1. The CDR3 spans 13 residues. Germline assignment: CDR1 SEHNR and CDR2 FQNEAQ (reference sequence).

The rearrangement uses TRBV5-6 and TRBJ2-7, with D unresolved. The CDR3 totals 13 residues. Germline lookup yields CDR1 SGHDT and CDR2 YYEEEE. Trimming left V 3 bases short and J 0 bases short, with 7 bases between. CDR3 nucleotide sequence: TGTGCCAGCAGCTCGCTGAGCTCCTACGAGCAGTACTTC. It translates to CASSSLSSYEQYF.

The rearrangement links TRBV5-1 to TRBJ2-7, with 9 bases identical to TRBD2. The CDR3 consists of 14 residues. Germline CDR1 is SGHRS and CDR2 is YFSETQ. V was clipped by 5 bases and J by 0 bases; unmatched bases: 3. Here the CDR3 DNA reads TGCGCCAGCAGGCTAGCGGGAAACTCCTACGAGCAGTACTTC. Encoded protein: CASRLAGNSYEQYF.

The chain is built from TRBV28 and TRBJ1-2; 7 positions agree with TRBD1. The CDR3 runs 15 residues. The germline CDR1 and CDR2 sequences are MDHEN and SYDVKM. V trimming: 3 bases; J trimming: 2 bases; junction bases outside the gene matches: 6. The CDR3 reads CASSFAGQLNYGYTF. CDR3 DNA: TGTGCCAGCAGTTTTGCGGGACAGTTAAACTATGGCTACACCTTC.

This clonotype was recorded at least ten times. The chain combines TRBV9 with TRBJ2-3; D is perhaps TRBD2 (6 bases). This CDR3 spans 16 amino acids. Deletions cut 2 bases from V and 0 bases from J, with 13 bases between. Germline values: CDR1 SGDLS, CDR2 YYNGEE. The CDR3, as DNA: TGTGCCAGCAGCGTCGGGACTCTCCCTAGCACAGATACGCAGTATTTT. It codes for CASSVGTLPSTDTQYF.

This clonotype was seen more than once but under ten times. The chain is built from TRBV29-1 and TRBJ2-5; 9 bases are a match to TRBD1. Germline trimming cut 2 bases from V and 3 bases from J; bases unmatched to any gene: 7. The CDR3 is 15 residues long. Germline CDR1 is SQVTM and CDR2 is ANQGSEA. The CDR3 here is CSVETDGQGKETQYF. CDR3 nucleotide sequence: TGCAGCGTTGAAACAGATGGACAGGGGAAAGAGACCCAGTACTTC.

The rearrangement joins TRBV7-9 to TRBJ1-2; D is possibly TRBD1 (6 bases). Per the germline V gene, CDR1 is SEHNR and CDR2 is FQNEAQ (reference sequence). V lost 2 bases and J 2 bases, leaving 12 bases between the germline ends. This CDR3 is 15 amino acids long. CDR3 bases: TGTGCCAGCAGCTTAATGCAGGGGCCGAACTATGGCTACACCTTC. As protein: CASSLMQGPNYGYTF.